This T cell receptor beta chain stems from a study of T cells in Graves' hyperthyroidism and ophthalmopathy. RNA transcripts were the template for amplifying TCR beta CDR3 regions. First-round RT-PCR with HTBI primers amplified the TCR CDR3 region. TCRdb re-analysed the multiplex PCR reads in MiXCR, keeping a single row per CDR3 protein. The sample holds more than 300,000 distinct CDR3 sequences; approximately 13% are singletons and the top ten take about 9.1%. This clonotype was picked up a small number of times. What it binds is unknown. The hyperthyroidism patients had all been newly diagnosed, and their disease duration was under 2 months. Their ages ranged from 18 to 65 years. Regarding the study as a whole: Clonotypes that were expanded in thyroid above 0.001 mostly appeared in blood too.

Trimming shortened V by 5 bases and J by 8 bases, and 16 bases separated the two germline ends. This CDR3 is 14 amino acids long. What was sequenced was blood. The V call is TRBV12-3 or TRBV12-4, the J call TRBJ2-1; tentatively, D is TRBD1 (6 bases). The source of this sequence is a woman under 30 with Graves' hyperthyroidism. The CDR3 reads CASSPPRTVDEQFF. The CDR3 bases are TGTGCCAGCAGTCCGCCCCGGACAGTCGATGAGCAGTTCTTC.